This T cell receptor beta chain appears in the sequencing data of a study of PD-1 blockade in classical Hodgkin lymphoma. Whole-study findings and limits: Diminished baseline TCR diversity has been reported in newly diagnosed patients relative to healthy donors. It was CD4+ TCR diversity, not CD8+, that rose significantly by C4D1. What caused the repertoire differences, perhaps disease activity or prior therapy, remains undefined.

Concerning this clone: As yet, its antigen is unknown.

Trimming shortened V by 2 bases and J by 2 bases, and 10 bases separated the two germline ends. Per germline, CDR1 MDHEN and CDR2 SYDVKM. There are 14 residues in the CDR3. All patients experienced relapse after autologous stem cell transplantation, and brentuximab vedotin exposure was variable. When best responses were assessed, they were complete response, partial response or progressive disease. Repertoires were generated with immunoSEQ multiplex PCR, while TCRdb's copy carries only in-frame clones and drops some. There are about 41,000 clones in the sample; roughly 70% occur only once, and 20% to 25% lies in the top ten.

The rearrangement links TRBV28 to TRBJ2-7; D remains ambiguous. The starting material was peripheral blood mononuclear cells (PBMCs), obtained at baseline. This TCR was recovered from a human donor with classical Hodgkin lymphoma. The CDR3 DNA reads TGTGCCAGCAGTTTACTCCCAAGAGCCTACGAGCAGTACTTC. Its translation is CASSLLPRAYEQYF.